Following are 7 T cell receptor beta chains from one sample sequenced in a study of T cell responses to AZD1222 COVID-19 vaccine. TCRdb's table, derived via immunoSEQ multiplex PCR, lists solely in-frame clones and lacks some. The table shows about 140,000 clones, with 86% occurring only once. The sample here was peripheral blood, taken 28 days after the second AZD1222 dose. The origin of the receptors is an adult who received the AZD1222 COVID-19 vaccine.

This rearrangement joins TRBV20-1 to TRBJ2-7; a possible D gene is TRBD2 (6 bases). Per the germline V gene, CDR1 is DFQATT and CDR2 is SNEGSKA (reference sequence). The CDR3 has 10 residues. V dropped 3 bases and J dropped 8 bases, with 8 bases sitting between them. CDR3 region: CSASREQQYF. As DNA, the CDR3 is TGCAGTGCTAGTCGGGAGCAGCAGTACTTC.

This chain joins TRBV6-1 and TRBJ1-6; D uncertain. Germline V lookup: CDR1 MNHNS, CDR2 SASEGT. The CDR3 length is 16 residues. Trimming pared 2 bases from V and 0 bases from J, leaving 8 bases between. CDR3 nucleotide sequence: TGTGCCAGCAGTGAACTGTTGAGCTCCTATAATTCACCCCTCCACTTT. It encodes CASSELLSSYNSPLHF.

The chain links TRBV6-6 to TRBJ2-1, with TRBD2 as a possible D gene (6 bases). This CDR3 contains 14 residues. In germline, CDR1 is MNHNY, CDR2 SVGAGI (reference sequence). V was shortened by 6 bases and J by 5 bases, with 14 bases between the two germline ends. In DNA form, the CDR3 reads TGTGCCAGCAGCTTACCGGGACTTGACAATGAGCAGTTCTTC. It specifies CASSLPGLDNEQFF.

The chain links TRBV18 to TRBJ2-5; D assignment may be TRBD1 or TRBD2 (5 bases each). Germline loops: CDR1 KGHSH, CDR2 LQKENI. The CDR3 is 14 amino acids. Trimming left V 5 bases short and J 4 bases short, with 14 bases between. CDR3 residues: CASSTGVGGETQYF. The CDR3 nucleotides read TGTGCCAGCTCAACGGGTGTTGGGGGAGAGACCCAGTACTTC.

The chain is built from TRBV6-5 and TRBJ1-1; perhaps TRBD1 as D (5 bases). Per germline, CDR1 MNHEY and CDR2 SVGAGI. Trimming shortened V by 8 bases and J by 4 bases, and 14 bases separated the two germline ends. The length of the CDR3 is 13 residues. The CDR3 loop reads CASGQRKGTEAFF. CDR3 bases: TGTGCCAGCGGACAACGGAAAGGCACTGAAGCTTTCTTT.

The V gene is TRBV6-6, the J gene TRBJ1-2; 8 bases match TRBD1. In germline, CDR1 is MNHNY, CDR2 SVGAGI (reference sequence). Unmatched junction bases numbered 10, after V lost 10 bases and J lost 6 bases. The length of the CDR3 is 13 residues. Here the CDR3 DNA reads TGTGCCATCCTGGACAGGGATCGGAATGGCTACACCTTC. Its translation is CAILDRDRNGYTF.

CDR3 nucleotides: TGTGCCAGCAGCCATGCAGGCTCTGGCTACACCTTC. Translated, it gives CASSHAGSGYTF. V and J are TRBV3-1 (or the pseudogene TRBV3-2) and TRBJ1-2; no clear D. Trimming shortened V by 3 bases and J by 7 bases, and 9 bases separated the two germline ends. The CDR3 spans 12 residues. Germline assignment: CDR1 LGHDT and CDR2 YNNKEL (reference sequence).